This T cell receptor beta chain stems from a study of Ad26.COV2.S vaccination and SARS-CoV-2 variants. The CDR3 totals 12 residues. V shed 6 bases and J 12 bases; nucleotides not matched to a gene: 10. Treatment defined: approximately 18 received Ad26.COV2.S at low or high dose, single or two shots; about 5 received placebo; per-sample allocation not given. Vaccine and placebo recipients were sampled on day 63 after the first injection. This person who donated was an adult of 18-55 years in Boston. Assay: immunoSEQ multiplex PCR; the TCRdb copy retains only in-frame clones and omits some. The table shows about 400,000 clones, with about four fifths occurring only once.

The receptor's source is a person between 18 and 65 years old who received the Ad26.COV2.S COVID-19 vaccine or a placebo. V is TRBV12-3 or TRBV12-4 and J is TRBJ2-7; 8 bases fit TRBD1. Sequences were derived from peripheral blood, sampled in a trial of Ad26.COV2.S vaccine versus placebo. The CDR3, as DNA: TGTGCCAGCAGGACAGGGGCAACTCCTCGGTACTTC. Encoded protein: CASRTGATPRYF.